One TCR beta chain is described in this entry. These data come from a study of blood T cell repertoires in COVID-19. Study details: Sites in the United States, Italy and Spain provided acute and convalescent COVID-19 samples. PBMCs, B-cell-depleted T cells, or T cells were the source of the cDNA or gDNA that made up the material.

The V and J ends lost 4 bases and 5 bases, in that order; junction bases with no gene match: 4. The V gene's germline CDR1 is SQVTM and CDR2 ANQGSEA. The CDR3 loop spans 12 amino acids. Source study methods: Estimation of nucleated cell counts was performed using reference gene primer amplification. Data came from immunoSEQ multiplex PCR; TCRdb stores just in-frame clones and leaves some out. The D gene and trimming were derived from the DNA, and the V and J assignments and clone size from that table. The repertoire includes around 190,000 clones, approximately 87% of them detected once, and 20% to 25% sits in the top ten.

The material sequenced was peripheral blood. This chain uses TRBV29-1 with TRBJ2-5, with 7 bases fitting TRBD1. The TCR comes from a man between 65 and 85 years old with active or convalescent COVID-19. Here the CDR3 reads CSVAEGAETQYF. For the CDR3, the DNA is TGCAGCGTTGCTGAGGGGGCTGAGACCCAGTACTTC.